The 2 T cell receptor beta chains below come from one sample, sequenced in a study of shared clonotypes between healthy human individuals. Profiling relied on immunoSEQ multiplex PCR, and the TCRdb table lists in-frame clones only, not all of them. This sample yields millions of clones, of which approximately 95% are seen a single time; under 0.15% belongs to the top ten. Material: naive CD4+ T cells sorted from blood. Subset noted: CD45RA+ positively selected. These TCRs come from a man aged 18 to 30 in good health.

Points on this clone: Other DNA sequences in the same sample also yield this CDR3. CDR3: CASRGQGDQPQHF. CDR3 nucleotides: TGTGCCAGCAGGGGACAGGGAGATCAGCCCCAGCATTTT. The chain employs TRBV28 and TRBJ1-5; 9 bases map to TRBD1. With 6 bases clipped from V and 5 bases from J, the junction kept 2 bases outside the gene matches. This CDR3 comprises 13 residues. Germline V CDR1 and CDR2: MDHEN, SYDVKM.

The genes are TRBV10-3 and TRBJ2-2, with 7 positions matching TRBD1. This CDR3 region has 20 residues. Germline CDR1 reads ENHRY; CDR2 reads SYGVKD. After removal of 6 bases from V and 9 bases from J, the junction contained 28 bases not matched to a gene. The DNA for the CDR3 is TGTGCCATCAGAGAGGGGGTCCCGGGGACAGCCACCCAGTCAAAGCGGGAGCTGTTTTTT. Amino acid sequence: CAIREGVPGTATQSKRELFF.